Below, 15 T cell receptor beta chains from the same sample are listed, as sequenced in a study of blood T cell repertoires in COVID-19. Here immunoSEQ multiplex PCR was the method, and the copy in TCRdb shows in-frame clones only, minus some. This sample has about 150,000 clones, with just under 85% found just once. Material for sequencing was peripheral blood. These receptors came from a woman in her sixties with acute or convalescent COVID-19.

The chain has TRBV19 and TRBJ1-5, with no clear D. V was shortened by 4 bases and J by 4 bases, with 5 bases between the two germline ends. CDR3 length: 12 amino acids. The germline CDR1 and CDR2 sequences are LNHDA and SQIVND (reference sequence). The CDR3 spells CASSNLNQPQHF. The CDR3 DNA follows: TGTGCCAGTAGTAACCTAAATCAGCCCCAGCATTTT.

The V call is TRBV3-1 (or the pseudogene TRBV3-2), the J call TRBJ1-2; possibly TRBD1 for D (6 bases). CDR1 LGHDT and CDR2 YNNKEL come from the germline V gene (reference sequence). The CDR3 length is 14 residues. V was shortened by 4 bases and J by 8 bases, with 17 bases between the two germline ends. CDR3 DNA: TGTGCCAGCAGCCCGAACAGGGCAGGTGGGGGCTACACCTTC. Translated, it gives CASSPNRAGGGYTF.

This chain uses TRBV5-1 with TRBJ1-1; no clear D. The CDR3 spans 12 residues. V shed 5 bases and J shed 3 bases, with 8 bases lying between them. Germline assignment: CDR1 SGHRS and CDR2 YFSETQ. The CDR3 here is CASRVPDTEAFF. CDR3 nucleotide sequence: TGCGCCAGCAGGGTCCCGGACACTGAAGCTTTCTTT.

The chain links TRBV20-1 to TRBJ1-1, with a weak D call TRBD1 (5 bases). The CDR3 is 15 residues long. CDR1 and CDR2 from the germline V gene are DFQATT and SNEGSKA (reference sequence). The germline V and J ends were trimmed by 3 bases and 5 bases, with 19 bases remaining between them. The CDR3 DNA reads as TGCAGTGCTAGTCCTACCCAGGGCTCGGGTACTGAAGCTTTCTTT. Its translation: CSASPTQGSGTEAFF.

The DNA of the CDR3 is TGTGCCAGCAGGAAGGGCGGGGGGCAGTACTTC. Translating it yields CASRKGGGQYF. This chain joins TRBV2 and TRBJ2-7; 7 nucleotides align to TRBD2. The CDR3 length is 11 residues. With V trimmed by 6 bases and J by 9 bases, 5 bases remained unmatched. Per germline, CDR1 SNHLY and CDR2 FYNNEI.

The chain uses TRBV10-3 and TRBJ1-1; TRBD1 matches at 9 bases. This CDR3 region has 15 residues. Germline CDR1 and CDR2: ENHRY and SYGVKD. With 3 bases clipped from V and 1 base from J, the junction kept 3 bases outside the gene matches. DNA of the CDR3: TGTGCCATCAGTGAACCGGGACAGGGGAACACTGAAGCTTTCTTT. Translated: CAISEPGQGNTEAFF.

V and J are TRBV5-1 and TRBJ1-4; possibly TRBD1 for D (5 bases). Looked up from germline, CDR1 is SGHRS and CDR2 is YFSETQ. The CDR3 sequence is 15 residues long. Between the trimmed V and J ends, which lost 1 base and 8 bases, there was a span of 15 bases. In nucleotides, the CDR3 is TGCGCCAGCAGCTTGAGGCAGGGAAGGGAAGAAAAACTGTTTTTT. Its translation is CASSLRQGREEKLFF.

This sequence joins TRBV19 and TRBJ2-1, with D possibly TRBD1 on 5 matching bases. Per germline, CDR1 LNHDA and CDR2 SQIVND (reference sequence). The CDR3 length is 14 residues. Deletions cut 3 bases from V and 7 bases from J, with 13 bases between. The CDR3 coding sequence is TGTGCCAGTAGTATTCCAGGGTGGGGAAATGAGCAGTTCTTC. It is translated as CASSIPGWGNEQFF.

The chain's CDR3 is CASSPPVYKETQYF. The CDR3 bases are TGTGCCAGCTCACCACCAGTCTATAAAGAGACCCAGTACTTC. V gene TRBV18 combines with J gene TRBJ2-5; no firm D call. In germline, CDR1 is KGHSH, CDR2 LQKENI. The CDR3 extends over 14 amino acids. V lost 0 bases and J 3 bases, leaving 8 bases between the germline ends.

The chain couples TRBV7-3 to TRBJ1-2, with 12 positions matching TRBD1. Germline CDR1 SGHTA, CDR2 FQGTGA. This CDR3 is 15 amino acids long. The V segment lost 2 bases and the J segment 4 bases; nucleotides outside the gene matches: 2. The CDR3 bases are TGTGCCAGCAGCTTAGGGACAGGGGGCCTCTATGGCTACACCTTC. Protein sequence: CASSLGTGGLYGYTF.

The chain has TRBV6-6 and TRBJ1-1; 11 nucleotides align to TRBD1. There are 14 residues in the CDR3. The J segment lost 6 bases and the V segment lost 8 bases, leaving 8 bases of the junction unmatched. CDR1 and CDR2 (germline): MNHNY, SVGAGI (reference sequence). The CDR3 here is CASPRDRGTPEAFF. The CDR3 coding sequence is TGTGCCAGCCCCCGGGACAGGGGGACCCCTGAAGCTTTCTTT.

This rearrangement joins TRBV18 to TRBJ1-1; D unresolved. The CDR3 covers 16 residues. Trimming removed 3 bases at V and 0 bases at J, with 14 bases between. The germline gives CDR1 KGHSH, CDR2 LQKENI. The CDR3 protein is CASSPPPTALNTEAFF. The CDR3 nucleotides read TGTGCCAGCTCACCTCCGCCCACAGCCCTGAACACTGAAGCTTTCTTT.

The chain carries TRBV28 and TRBJ1-5; perhaps TRBD1 as D (6 bases). Trimming took 6 bases from V and 5 from J, leaving 11 bases between them. This CDR3 region has 13 residues. Germline assignment: CDR1 MDHEN and CDR2 SYDVKM. CDR3 sequence (DNA): TGTGCCAGCAGACTGGACAGTTATCAGCCCCAGCATTTT. Translating gives CASRLDSYQPQHF.

V usage is TRBV6-5 and J usage is TRBJ1-2; 8 bases map to TRBD1. There are 15 residues in the CDR3. V lost 4 bases and J lost 6; bases outside the gene matches: 10. From germline, CDR1 is MNHEY and CDR2 SVGAGI. Here the CDR3 reads CASSFRWTGKDGYTF. DNA for the CDR3: TGTGCCAGCAGTTTCCGTTGGACAGGGAAGGATGGCTACACCTTC.

The chain links TRBV28 to TRBJ1-5, with D possibly matching TRBD1 (5 bases). The CDR3 has 15 residues. V was trimmed by 7 bases and J by 6 bases, leaving 19 bases between them. The germline V gene encodes CDR1 MDHEN and CDR2 SYDVKM. The CDR3 DNA is TGTGCCAGCATGTTCGTGGGGAGCGGGACTCAGCCCCAGCATTTT. Translation: CASMFVGSGTQPQHF.